The sequence of this T cell receptor (beta chain) was determined in a study of control samples from healthy donors and cancer patients (dated by TCRdb to the early 2020s). After removal of 1 base from V and 2 bases from J, the junction retains 8 bases not matched to a gene. CDR3 length: 17 amino acids, cysteine to phenylalanine. This entry keeps only the CDR3 DNA: 51 bases, framed from base 1. Sequences SGHAT (CDR1) and FQNNGV (CDR2) are obtained from the germline V gene. Library preparation was by the immunoSEQ multiplex PCR assay. Drawn from immuneACCESS, this table holds only the in-frame rearrangements with V and J called that TCRdb kept. Clones are partly lost; checked studies trace under half to an unresolved V gene and leave the rest unexplained. This sample lists 110,000 or so clones; around nine tenths were detected once. The ten largest account for roughly 18% of the sample. Of note for this clone: What this receptor recognizes is not known. Per-nucleotide qualities are absent, and no much larger clonotype sits a single base away.

The TCR sequence derives from a woman aged 50 to 65 in good health. Sequencing was performed on blood. The chain couples TRBV11-2 to TRBJ2-1, with 7 junctional bases fitting TRBD2. This receptor has the CDR3 CASSLGPGLGTYNEQFF. The base sequence is TGTGCCAGCAGCTTAGGACCCGGACTAGGTACCTACAATGAGCAGTTCTTC.